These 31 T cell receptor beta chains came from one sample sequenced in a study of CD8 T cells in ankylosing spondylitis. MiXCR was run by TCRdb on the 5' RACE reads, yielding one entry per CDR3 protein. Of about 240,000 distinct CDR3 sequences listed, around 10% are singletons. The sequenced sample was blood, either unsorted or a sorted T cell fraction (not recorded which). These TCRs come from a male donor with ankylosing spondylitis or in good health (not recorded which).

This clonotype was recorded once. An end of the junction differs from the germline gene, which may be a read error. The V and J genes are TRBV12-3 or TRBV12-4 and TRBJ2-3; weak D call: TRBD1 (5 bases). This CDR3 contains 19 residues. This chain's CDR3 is CASCFTIQGPGSHTDTQYF. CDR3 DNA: TGTGCCAGCTGTTTTACCATCCAAGGACCAGGGTCCCACACAGATACGCAGTATTTT.

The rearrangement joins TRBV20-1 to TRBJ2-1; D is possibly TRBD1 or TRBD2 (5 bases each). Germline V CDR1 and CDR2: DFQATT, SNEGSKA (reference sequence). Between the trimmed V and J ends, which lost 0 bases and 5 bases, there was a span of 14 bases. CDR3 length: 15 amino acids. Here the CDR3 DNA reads TGCAGTGCTAGAGATCGGGGCCCTCGGGACAATGAGCAGTTCTTC. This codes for CSARDRGPRDNEQFF.

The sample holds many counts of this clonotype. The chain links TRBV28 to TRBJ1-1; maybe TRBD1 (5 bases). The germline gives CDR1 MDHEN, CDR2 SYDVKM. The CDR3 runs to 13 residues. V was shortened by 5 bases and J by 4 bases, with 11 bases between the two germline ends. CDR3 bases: TGTGCCAGCAGTGGACAAGAGCTCACTGAAGCTTTCTTT. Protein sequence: CASSGQELTEAFF.

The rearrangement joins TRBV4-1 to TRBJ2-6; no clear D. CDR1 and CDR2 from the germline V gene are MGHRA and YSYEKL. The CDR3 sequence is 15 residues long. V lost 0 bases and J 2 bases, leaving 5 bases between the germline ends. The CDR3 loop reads CASSQEGPGANVLTF. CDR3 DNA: TGCGCCAGCAGCCAAGAAGGTCCTGGGGCCAACGTCCTGACTTTC.

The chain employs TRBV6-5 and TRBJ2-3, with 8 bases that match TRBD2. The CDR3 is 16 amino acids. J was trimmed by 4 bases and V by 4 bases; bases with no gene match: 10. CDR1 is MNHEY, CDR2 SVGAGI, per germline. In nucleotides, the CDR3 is TGTGCCAGCAGTTTTCTTTACGGGGGGGAGGCAGATACGCAGTATTTT. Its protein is CASSFLYGGEADTQYF.

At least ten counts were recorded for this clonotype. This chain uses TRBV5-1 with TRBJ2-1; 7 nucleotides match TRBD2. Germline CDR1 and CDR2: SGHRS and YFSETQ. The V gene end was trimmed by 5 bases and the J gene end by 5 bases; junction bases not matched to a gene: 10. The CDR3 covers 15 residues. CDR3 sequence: CASSMGLAENNEQFF. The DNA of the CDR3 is TGCGCCAGCAGTATGGGCCTAGCGGAAAACAATGAGCAGTTCTTC.

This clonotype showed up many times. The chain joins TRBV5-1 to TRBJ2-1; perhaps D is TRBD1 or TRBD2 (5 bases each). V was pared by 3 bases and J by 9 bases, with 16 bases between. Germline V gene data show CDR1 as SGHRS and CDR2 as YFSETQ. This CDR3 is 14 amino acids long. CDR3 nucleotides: TGCGCCAGCAGCTCCTCCGGGGACGGTGGTGAGCAGTTCTTC. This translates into CASSSSGDGGEQFF.

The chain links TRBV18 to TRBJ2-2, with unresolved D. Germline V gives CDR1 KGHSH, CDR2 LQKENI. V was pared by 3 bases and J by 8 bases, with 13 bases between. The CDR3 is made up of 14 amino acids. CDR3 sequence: CASSPPNSVGELFF. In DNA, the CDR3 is TGTGCCAGCTCACCGCCCAACTCCGTGGGGGAGCTGTTTTTT.

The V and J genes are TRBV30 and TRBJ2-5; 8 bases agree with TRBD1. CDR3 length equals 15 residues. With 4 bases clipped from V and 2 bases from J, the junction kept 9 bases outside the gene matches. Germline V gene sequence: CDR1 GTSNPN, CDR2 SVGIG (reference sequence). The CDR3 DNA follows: TGTGCCTGGAACACCGGGACAGGCCTTCAAGAGACCCAGTACTTC. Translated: CAWNTGTGLQETQYF.

The CDR3 DNA reads TGTGCCAGCAGTAAGGGTATTGAGGGCACAGATACGCAGTATTTT. This encodes CASSKGIEGTDTQYF. V and J are TRBV6-4 and TRBJ2-3; D is ambiguous. Per germline, CDR1 MRHNA and CDR2 SNTAGT. Trimming left V 5 bases short and J 1 base short, with 13 bases between. This CDR3 has 15 amino acids.

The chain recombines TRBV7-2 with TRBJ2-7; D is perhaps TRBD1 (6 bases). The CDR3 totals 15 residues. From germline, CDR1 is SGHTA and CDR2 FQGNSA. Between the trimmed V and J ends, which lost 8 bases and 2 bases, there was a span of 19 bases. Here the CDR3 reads CASSPPGHFTYEQYF. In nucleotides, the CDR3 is TGTGCCAGCTCCCCCCCGGGACACTTTACCTACGAGCAGTACTTC.

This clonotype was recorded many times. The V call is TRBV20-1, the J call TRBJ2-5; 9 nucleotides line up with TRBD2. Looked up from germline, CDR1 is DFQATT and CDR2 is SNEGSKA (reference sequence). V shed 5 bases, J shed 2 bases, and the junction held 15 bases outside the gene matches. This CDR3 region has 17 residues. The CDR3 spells CSAPAPWTSAPQETQYF. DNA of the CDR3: TGCAGTGCTCCAGCCCCATGGACTAGCGCCCCACAAGAGACCCAGTACTTC.

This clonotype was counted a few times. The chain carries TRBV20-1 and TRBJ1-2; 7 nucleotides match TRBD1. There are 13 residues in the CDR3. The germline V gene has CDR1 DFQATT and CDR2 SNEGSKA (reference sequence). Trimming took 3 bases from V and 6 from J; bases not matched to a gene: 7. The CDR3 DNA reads TGCAGTGCTAGGGTACAGGGGTCGAATGGCTACACCTTC. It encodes CSARVQGSNGYTF.

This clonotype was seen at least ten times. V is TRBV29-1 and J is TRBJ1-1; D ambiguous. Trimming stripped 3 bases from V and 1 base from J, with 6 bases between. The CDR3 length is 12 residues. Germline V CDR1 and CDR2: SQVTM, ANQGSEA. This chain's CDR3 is CSVDWGNTEAFF. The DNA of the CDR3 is TGCAGCGTTGATTGGGGGAACACTGAAGCTTTCTTT.

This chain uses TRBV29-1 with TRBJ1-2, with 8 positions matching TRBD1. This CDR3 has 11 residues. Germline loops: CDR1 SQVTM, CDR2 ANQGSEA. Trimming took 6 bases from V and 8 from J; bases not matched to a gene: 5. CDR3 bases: TGCAGCGTGCGGCGACAGGGGGGCTACACCTTC. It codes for CSVRRQGGYTF.

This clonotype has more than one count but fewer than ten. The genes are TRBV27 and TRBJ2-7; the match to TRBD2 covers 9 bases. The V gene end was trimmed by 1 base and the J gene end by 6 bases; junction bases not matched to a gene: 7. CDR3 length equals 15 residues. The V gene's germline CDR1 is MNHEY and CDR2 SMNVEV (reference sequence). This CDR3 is CASSLWGGLAAEQYF. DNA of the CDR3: TGTGCCAGCAGTTTATGGGGGGGACTAGCAGCCGAGCAGTACTTC.

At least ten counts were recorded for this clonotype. CDR3 nucleotides: TGTGCCAGCGCGCAGTCGGGTAACACAGATACGCAGTATTTT. It codes for CASAQSGNTDTQYF. V and J are TRBV9 and TRBJ2-3; D not certain. V lost 7 bases and J 2 bases, leaving 14 bases between the germline ends. The germline CDR1 and CDR2 sequences are SGDLS and YYNGEE. The CDR3 is made up of 14 amino acids.

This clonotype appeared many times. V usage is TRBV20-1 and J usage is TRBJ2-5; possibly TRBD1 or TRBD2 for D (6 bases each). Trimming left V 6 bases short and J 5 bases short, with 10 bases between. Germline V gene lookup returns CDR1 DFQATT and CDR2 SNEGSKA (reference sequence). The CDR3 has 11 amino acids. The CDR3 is CSAEGVETQYF. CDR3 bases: TGCAGTGCGGAGGGGGTTGAGACCCAGTACTTC.

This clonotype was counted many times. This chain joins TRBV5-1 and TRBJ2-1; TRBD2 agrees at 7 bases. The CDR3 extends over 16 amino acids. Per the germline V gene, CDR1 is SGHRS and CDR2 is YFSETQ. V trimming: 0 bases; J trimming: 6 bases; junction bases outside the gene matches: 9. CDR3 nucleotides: TGCGCCAGCAGCTTGGTTGGGGGGGGTGCCTTCAATGAGCAGTTCTTC. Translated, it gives CASSLVGGGAFNEQFF. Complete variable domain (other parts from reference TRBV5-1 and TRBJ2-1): KAGVTQTPRYLIKTRGQQVTLSCSPISGHRSVSWYQQTPGQGLQFLFEYFSETQRNKGNFPGRFSGRQFSNSRSEMNVSTLELGDSALYLCASSLVGGGAFNEQFFGPGTRLTVL.

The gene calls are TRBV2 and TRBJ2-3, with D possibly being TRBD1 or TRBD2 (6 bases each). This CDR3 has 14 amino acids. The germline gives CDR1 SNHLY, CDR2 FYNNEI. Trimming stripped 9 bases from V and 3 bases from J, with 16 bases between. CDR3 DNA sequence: TGTGCCAGGAGCCCCGGGGGCGCGACAGATACGCAGTATTTT. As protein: CARSPGGATDTQYF. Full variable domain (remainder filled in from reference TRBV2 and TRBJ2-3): EPEVTQTPSHQVTQMGQEVILRCVPISNHLYFYWYRQILGQKVEFLVSFYNNEISEKSEIFDDQFSVERPDGSNFTLKIRSTKLEDSAMYFCARSPGGATDTQYFGPGTRLTVL.

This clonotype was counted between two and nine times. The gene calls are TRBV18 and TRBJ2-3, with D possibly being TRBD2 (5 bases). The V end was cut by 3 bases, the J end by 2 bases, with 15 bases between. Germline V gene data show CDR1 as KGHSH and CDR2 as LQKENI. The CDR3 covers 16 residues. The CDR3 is CASSPRLADNTDTQYF. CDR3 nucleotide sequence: TGTGCCAGCTCACCGCGCCTAGCAGATAACACAGATACGCAGTATTTT.

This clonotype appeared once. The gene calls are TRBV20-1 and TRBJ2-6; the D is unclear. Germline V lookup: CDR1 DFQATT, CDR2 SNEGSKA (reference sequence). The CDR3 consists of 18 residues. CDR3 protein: CRAEASVSSSSGANVLTF. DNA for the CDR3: TGCAGGGCCGAGGCTTCGGTCAGTTCAAGCTCTGGGGCCAACGTCCTGACTTTC.

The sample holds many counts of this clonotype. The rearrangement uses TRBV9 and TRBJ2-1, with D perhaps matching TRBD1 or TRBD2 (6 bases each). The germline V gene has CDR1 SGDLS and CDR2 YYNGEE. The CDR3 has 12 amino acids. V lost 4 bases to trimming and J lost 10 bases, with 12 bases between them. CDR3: CASSRPGGEQFF. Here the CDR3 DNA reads TGTGCCAGCAGCAGGCCCGGGGGCGAGCAGTTCTTC. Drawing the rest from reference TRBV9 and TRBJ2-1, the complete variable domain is DSGVTQTPKHLITATGQRVTLRCSPRSGDLSVYWYQQSLDQGLQFLIQYYNGEERAKGNILERFSAQQFPDLHSELNLSSLELGDSALYFCASSRPGGEQFFGPGTRLTVL.

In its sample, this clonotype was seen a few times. The CDR3: CASAVAGGSNEQFF. The CDR3 DNA sequence: TGTGCCAGCGCCGTAGCGGGGGGGTCCAATGAGCAGTTCTTC. V gene TRBV6-4 combines with J gene TRBJ2-1; 11 nucleotides line up with TRBD2. The CDR3 totals 14 residues. J was trimmed by 6 bases and V by 8 bases; bases with no gene match: 6. Per the germline V gene, CDR1 is MRHNA and CDR2 is SNTAGT.

CDR3 nucleotide sequence: TGTGCCAGCAGTTTAGTTGCGTGGGGAAACACCATATATTTT. The encoded protein is CASSLVAWGNTIYF. The genes are TRBV28 and TRBJ1-3; D unclear. This CDR3 contains 14 residues. Germline CDR1 reads MDHEN; CDR2 reads SYDVKM. V lost 2 bases and J lost 4, with 9 bases in between.

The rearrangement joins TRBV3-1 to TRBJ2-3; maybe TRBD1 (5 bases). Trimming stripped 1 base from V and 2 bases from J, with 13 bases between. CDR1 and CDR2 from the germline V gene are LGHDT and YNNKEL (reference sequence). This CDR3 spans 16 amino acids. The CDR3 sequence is CASSQASRTPTDTQYF. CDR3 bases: TGTGCCAGCAGCCAAGCGTCTCGGACACCCACAGATACGCAGTATTTT.

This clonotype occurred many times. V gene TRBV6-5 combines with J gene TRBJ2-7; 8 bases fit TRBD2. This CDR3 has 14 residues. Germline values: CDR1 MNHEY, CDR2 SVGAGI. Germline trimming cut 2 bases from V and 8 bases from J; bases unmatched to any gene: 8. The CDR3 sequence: CASSYEAGVNKQYF. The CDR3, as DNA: TGTGCCAGCAGTTACGAAGCGGGAGTCAACAAGCAGTACTTC.

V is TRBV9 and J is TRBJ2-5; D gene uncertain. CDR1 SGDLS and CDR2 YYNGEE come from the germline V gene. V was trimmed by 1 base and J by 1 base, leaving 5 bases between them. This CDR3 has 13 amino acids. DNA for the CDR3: TGTGCCAGCAGCGTATTCCCCCAAGAGACCCAGTACTTC. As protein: CASSVFPQETQYF.

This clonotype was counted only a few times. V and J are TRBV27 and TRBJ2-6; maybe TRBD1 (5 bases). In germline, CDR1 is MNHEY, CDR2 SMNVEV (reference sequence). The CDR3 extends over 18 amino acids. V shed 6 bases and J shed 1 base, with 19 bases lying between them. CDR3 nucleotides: TGTGCCAGCAGCCTAGGGGTCGTCCCGTATTCTGGGGCCAACGTCCTGACTTTC. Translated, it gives CASSLGVVPYSGANVLTF.

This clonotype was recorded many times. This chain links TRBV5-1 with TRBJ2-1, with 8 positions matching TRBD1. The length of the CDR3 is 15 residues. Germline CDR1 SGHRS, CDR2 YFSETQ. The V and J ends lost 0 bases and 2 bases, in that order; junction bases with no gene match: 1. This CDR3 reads CASSLGTGTYNEQFF. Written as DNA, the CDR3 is TGCGCCAGCAGCTTGGGGACAGGGACCTACAATGAGCAGTTCTTC.

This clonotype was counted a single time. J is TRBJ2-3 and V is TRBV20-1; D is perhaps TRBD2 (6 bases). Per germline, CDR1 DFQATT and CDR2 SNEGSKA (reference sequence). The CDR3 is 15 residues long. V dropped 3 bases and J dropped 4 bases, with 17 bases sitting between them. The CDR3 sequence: CSASASGLAADTQYF. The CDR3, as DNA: TGCAGTGCTAGCGCAAGCGGGTTGGCGGCAGATACGCAGTATTTT.